The 28 T cell receptor beta chains listed next were all sequenced from one sample in a study of CD8 T cells in ankylosing spondylitis. TCRdb independently ran MiXCR on the 5' RACE reads; one entry per CDR3 protein. The sample lists 150,000 to 200,000 distinct CDR3 sequences; roughly 12% were seen once. The sample comprised blood, either unsorted or a sorted T cell fraction (not recorded which). These receptors were collected from a male donor with ankylosing spondylitis or in good health (not recorded which).

CDR3 protein: CASSQDPGAYEQYF. CDR3 nucleotides: TGCGCCAGCAGCCAAGATCCCGGTGCCTACGAGCAGTACTTC. The V and J genes are TRBV4-1 and TRBJ2-7; D gene unclear. This CDR3 contains 14 residues. Per the germline V gene, CDR1 is MGHRA and CDR2 is YSYEKL. V was shortened by 0 bases and J by 2 bases, with 8 bases between the two germline ends.

This clonotype was found once. The CDR3 protein is CAISEYNTEAFF. In nucleotides, the CDR3 is TGTGCCATCAGCGAATATAACACTGAAGCTTTCTTT. The rearrangement links TRBV10-3 to TRBJ1-1; D gene ambiguous. Per germline, CDR1 ENHRY and CDR2 SYGVKD. The CDR3 loop spans 12 amino acids. V was pared by 6 bases and J by 2 bases, with 7 bases between.

This clonotype was seen more than once but under ten times. The rearrangement joins TRBV7-9 to TRBJ1-1; D remains ambiguous. The V end lost 7 bases, the J end lost 5 bases, and 20 bases lay between the germline ends. The CDR3 totals 15 residues. Germline CDR1 is SEHNR and CDR2 is FQNEAQ (reference sequence). The CDR3 nucleotides read TGTGCCAGCATCCTTAAGGGTGGGAGGTCAACTGAAGCTTTCTTT. Protein sequence: CASILKGGRSTEAFF.

V gene TRBV14 combines with J gene TRBJ2-2; TRBD2 is a possible D gene (5 bases). V shed 1 base and J shed 1 base, with 10 bases lying between them. The CDR3 spans 16 residues. Per the germline V gene, CDR1 is SGHDN and CDR2 is FVKESK. The CDR3 bases are TGTGCCAGCAGCCAAGGGGGAGTTGGGAACACCGGGGAGCTGTTTTTT. It encodes CASSQGGVGNTGELFF.

The chain links TRBV29-1 to TRBJ2-7; D is ambiguous. V was clipped by 0 bases and J by 7 bases, with 7 bases between them. The CDR3 length is 11 residues. CDR1 is SQVTM, CDR2 ANQGSEA, per germline. The CDR3 region is CSVEDPREQYF. In DNA, the CDR3 is TGCAGCGTTGAAGATCCCAGGGAGCAGTACTTC.

This clonotype appeared many times. CDR3 coding DNA: TGCGCCAGCAGCTCGAACCAGCGGGAGAATGAGCAGTTCTTC. This translates into CASSSNQRENEQFF. The chain links TRBV5-1 to TRBJ2-1, with TRBD2 matching 8 bases. V was pared by 3 bases and J by 7 bases, with 6 bases of the junction left unmatched. Germline CDR1 and CDR2: SGHRS and YFSETQ. CDR3 length equals 14 residues.

A few counts support this clonotype. The chain employs TRBV2 and TRBJ2-5; D remains unclear. The CDR3 sequence is 12 residues long. Trimming removed 0 bases from V and 11 bases from J, with 10 bases in between. Germline assignment: CDR1 SNHLY and CDR2 FYNNEI. CDR3 sequence: CASSEAMRYQYF. CDR3 DNA sequence: TGTGCCAGCAGTGAAGCGATGCGGTATCAGTACTTC. Drawing the rest from reference TRBV2 and TRBJ2-5, the complete variable domain is EPEVTQTPSHQVTQMGQEVILRCVPISNHLYFYWYRQILGQKVEFLVSFYNNEISEKSEIFDDQFSVERPDGSNFTLKIRSTKLEDSAMYFCASSEAMRYQYFGPGTRLLVL.

This clonotype was seen at least ten times. The chain employs TRBV12-3 or TRBV12-4 and TRBJ2-1; D possibly corresponds to TRBD2 (6 bases). Trimming left V 0 bases short and J 7 bases short, with 7 bases between. The CDR3 consists of 13 residues. DNA for the CDR3: TGTGCCAGCAGTTTAGCGGGGGGAAATGAGCAGTTCTTC. It yields the protein CASSLAGGNEQFF.

This clonotype has more than one count but fewer than ten. This chain links TRBV4-2 with TRBJ2-1; 9 nucleotides line up with TRBD2. Germline trimming cut 0 bases from V and 8 bases from J; bases unmatched to any gene: 8. Germline CDR1 is LGHNA and CDR2 is YNFKEQ. The CDR3 totals 16 residues. CDR3 residues: CASSQDRGGGVDEQFF. The CDR3 DNA follows: TGTGCCAGCAGCCAAGATCGGGGCGGGGGGGTTGATGAGCAGTTCTTC.

The rearrangement uses TRBV27 and TRBJ2-7, with TRBD2 as a possible D gene (7 bases). Germline V gene sequence: CDR1 MNHEY, CDR2 SMNVEV (reference sequence). The V and J ends lost 0 bases and 6 bases respectively, with 12 bases between them. This CDR3 comprises 14 residues. CDR3 nucleotides: TGTGCCAGCAGTTTATCGTGGGGGGGCGCCGAGCAGTACTTC. It is translated as CASSLSWGGAEQYF.

This chain joins TRBV14 and TRBJ2-3, with D unclear. Germline CDR1 reads SGHDN; CDR2 reads FVKESK. The CDR3 totals 16 residues. Trimming shortened V by 2 bases and J by 0 bases, and 12 bases separated the two germline ends. CDR3 nucleotide sequence: TGTGCCAGCAGCCAAAGAAGCGTCGCTAGCACAGATACGCAGTATTTT. Encoded protein: CASSQRSVASTDTQYF.

This clonotype was picked up a small number of times. The CDR3 here is CASSAPFSEQYF. The CDR3, as DNA: TGTGCCAGCAGCGCCCCCTTCTCCGAGCAGTACTTC. The chain carries TRBV7-9 and TRBJ2-7; D ambiguous. V was shortened by 5 bases and J by 6 bases, with 11 bases between the two germline ends. The CDR3 is made up of 12 amino acids. The germline gives CDR1 SEHNR, CDR2 FQNEAQ (reference sequence).

This clonotype was seen a few times. The J gene is TRBJ2-5, the V gene TRBV3-1, with 8 bases matching TRBD2. The CDR3 is 17 residues long. Trimming took 0 bases from V and 5 from J; bases not matched to a gene: 11. From germline, CDR1 is LGHDT and CDR2 YNNKEL (reference sequence). For the CDR3, the DNA is TGTGCCAGCAGCCAAGATTTTGGGAGCGGGAGTGTGGAGACCCAGTACTTC. As protein: CASSQDFGSGSVETQYF.

The chain employs TRBV27 and TRBJ2-6, with unresolved D. CDR1 and CDR2 from the germline V gene are MNHEY and SMNVEV (reference sequence). Trimming shortened V by 2 bases and J by 1 base, and 9 bases separated the two germline ends. The CDR3 length is 16 residues. The CDR3 loop reads CASSLAGLSGANVLTF. The CDR3 DNA sequence: TGTGCCAGCAGTTTAGCAGGATTGTCTGGGGCCAACGTCCTGACTTTC.

The CDR3 sequence: CASSQAPRMNTEAFF. The CDR3 nucleotides read TGCGCCAGCAGCCAAGCTCCCCGCATGAACACTGAAGCTTTCTTT. V is TRBV4-1 and J is TRBJ1-1; D unresolved. The CDR3 spans 15 residues. CDR1 and CDR2 from the germline V gene are MGHRA and YSYEKL. The V gene lost 1 base and the J gene lost 0 bases, with 9 bases spanning the gap.

J is TRBJ1-1 and V is TRBV7-9; no firm D call. Germline V CDR1 and CDR2: SEHNR, FQNEAQ (reference sequence). V lost 3 bases and J lost 8, with 13 bases in between. This CDR3 has 13 amino acids. CDR3 coding DNA: TGTGCCAGCAGCTTGGTAGCTACCAACGAAGCTTTCTTT. This encodes CASSLVATNEAFF. The full variable domain, rest sourced from reference TRBV7-9 and TRBJ1-1, is DTGVSQNPRHKITKRGQNVTFRCDPISEHNRLYWYRQTLGQGPEFLTYFQNEAQLEKSRLLSDRFSAERPKGSFSTLEIQRTEQGDSAMYLCASSLVATNEAFFGQGTRLTVV.

This clonotype showed up just a few times. V is TRBV12-3 or TRBV12-4 and J is TRBJ1-2, with D hard to call. The CDR3 extends over 13 amino acids. With 3 bases removed from V and 4 bases from J, the gap between germline ends came to 9 bases. CDR3 in DNA: TGTGCCAGCAGTTTCCCCGCCTCCTATGGCTACACCTTC. This translates into CASSFPASYGYTF.

This clonotype showed up just a few times. V is TRBV13 and J is TRBJ1-2; D may be TRBD1 (5 bases). V was shortened by 0 bases and J by 8 bases, with 13 bases between the two germline ends. The CDR3 totals 14 residues. Germline V gene sequence: CDR1 PRHDT, CDR2 FYEKMQ (reference sequence). This CDR3 reads CASSLGASPGGYTF. DNA of the CDR3: TGTGCCAGCAGCTTAGGGGCTTCACCAGGGGGCTACACCTTC.

This clonotype was seen more than once but under ten times. The chain employs TRBV12-3 or TRBV12-4 and TRBJ1-2; D is uncertain. The CDR3 is made up of 14 amino acids. Between the trimmed V and J ends, which lost 5 bases and 8 bases, there was a span of 18 bases. The CDR3 here is CASSPDPYLRGYTF. The DNA for the CDR3 is TGTGCCAGCAGTCCGGACCCCTATCTGAGAGGCTACACCTTC.

This clonotype has a handful of counts. The chain has TRBV20-1 and TRBJ2-7, with 9 bases aligning to TRBD1. The CDR3 length is 13 residues. Per germline, CDR1 DFQATT and CDR2 SNEGSKA (reference sequence). The V and J ends lost 6 bases and 4 bases, in that order; junction bases with no gene match: 7. The CDR3 spells CSARDRDLYEQYF. CDR3 sequence (DNA): TGCAGTGCGCGGGACAGGGACCTTTACGAGCAGTACTTC.

This clonotype was observed a handful of times. V and J are TRBV7-9 and TRBJ2-3, with a tentative D call TRBD1 (5 bases). This CDR3 contains 13 residues. V lost 4 bases and J 4 bases, leaving 9 bases between the germline ends. Per the germline V gene, CDR1 is SEHNR and CDR2 is FQNEAQ (reference sequence). The CDR3, as DNA: TGTGCCAGCAGCTCCAGGGCGTCAGATACGCAGTATTTT. This translates into CASSSRASDTQYF.

The V call is TRBV18, the J call TRBJ2-7; the match to TRBD2 covers 9 bases. After removal of 4 bases from V and 2 bases from J, the junction contained 9 bases not matched to a gene. Germline lookup yields CDR1 KGHSH and CDR2 LQKENI. CDR3 length: 16 amino acids. The CDR3: CASSLNLAGIPYEQYF. The DNA for the CDR3 is TGTGCCAGCTCACTCAATCTAGCGGGGATCCCCTACGAGCAGTACTTC.

This clonotype has ten or more counts. V is TRBV6-1 and J is TRBJ2-7; TRBD2 matches at 9 bases. V lost 2 bases, J lost 5 bases, and 7 bases stayed unmatched. The CDR3 covers 15 residues. Germline lookup yields CDR1 MNHNS and CDR2 SASEGT. The CDR3 is CASSESGGPPNEQYF. CDR3 nucleotide sequence: TGTGCCAGCAGTGAAAGCGGGGGGCCCCCCAACGAGCAGTACTTC.

V gene TRBV12-3 or TRBV12-4 combines with J gene TRBJ2-3, with 10 bases identical to TRBD1. The CDR3 covers 15 residues. Trimming cost V 4 bases and J 3 bases; bases outside gene matches: 4. The DNA for the CDR3 is TGTGCCAGCAGTTGGACAGGGGGGAGGACAGATACGCAGTATTTT. It codes for CASSWTGGRTDTQYF.

The table lists this clonotype with a few counts. This chain joins TRBV14 and TRBJ2-7; 7 bases are a match to TRBD2. The ends lost 0 bases at V and 2 bases at J; junction bases unmatched: 7. CDR1 is SGHDN and CDR2 is FVKESK in the germline V gene. CDR3 length: 16 residues. As DNA, the CDR3 is TGTGCCAGCAGCCAAGAGACTAGCCCGACCCCCTACGAGCAGTACTTC. Translating gives CASSQETSPTPYEQYF. Variable domain in full (rest from reference TRBV14 and TRBJ2-7): EAGVTQFPSHSVIEKGQTVTLRCDPISGHDNLYWYRRVMGKEIKFLLHFVKESKQDESGMPNNRFLAERTGGTYSTLKVQPAELEDSGVYFCASSQETSPTPYEQYFGPGTRLTVT.

This clonotype was detected only a few times. This sequence joins TRBV12-3 or TRBV12-4 and TRBJ1-2; maybe TRBD1 (6 bases). Between the trimmed V and J ends, which lost 6 bases and 5 bases, there was a span of 22 bases. The CDR3 covers 16 residues. The CDR3 sequence is CASSNNRGGTSYGYTF. The CDR3 coding sequence is TGTGCCAGCAGCAATAACCGGGGCGGGACATCGTATGGCTACACCTTC.

Only a few counts were recorded for this clonotype. The rearrangement links TRBV11-2 to TRBJ2-1, with 10 bases matching TRBD2. The V segment lost 1 base and the J segment 2 bases; nucleotides outside the gene matches: 11. The CDR3 loop spans 19 amino acids. The V gene's germline CDR1 is SGHAT and CDR2 FQNNGV. The CDR3 sequence: CASSLGGASGRSTYNEQFF. DNA for the CDR3: TGTGCCAGCAGCTTAGGAGGGGCTAGCGGGAGATCAACCTACAATGAGCAGTTCTTC.

This clonotype was seen a handful of times. V usage is TRBV12-5 and J usage is TRBJ2-2, with a tentative D call TRBD2 (5 bases). The CDR3 contains 12 residues. Trimming took off 7 bases at V and 6 bases at J, with 9 bases between the two ends. Germline lookup yields CDR1 LGHNT and CDR2 FRNRAP. The CDR3 nucleotides read TGTGCTAGTGCCCGAGGGTCCGGGGAGCTGTTTTTT. This gives the protein CASARGSGELFF.